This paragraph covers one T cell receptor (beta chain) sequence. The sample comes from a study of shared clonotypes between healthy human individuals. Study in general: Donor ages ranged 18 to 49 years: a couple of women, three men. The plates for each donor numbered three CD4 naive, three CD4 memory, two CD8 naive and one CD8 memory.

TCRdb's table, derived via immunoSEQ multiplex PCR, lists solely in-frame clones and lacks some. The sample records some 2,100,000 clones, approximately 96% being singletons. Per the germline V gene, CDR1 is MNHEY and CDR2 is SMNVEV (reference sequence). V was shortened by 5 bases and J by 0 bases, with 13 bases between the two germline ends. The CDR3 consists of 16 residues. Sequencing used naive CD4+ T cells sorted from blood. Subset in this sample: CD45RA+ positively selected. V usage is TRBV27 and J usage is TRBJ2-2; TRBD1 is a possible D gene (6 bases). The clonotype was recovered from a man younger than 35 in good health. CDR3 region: CASSIQGNSNTGELFF. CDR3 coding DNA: TGTGCCAGCAGTATACAGGGAAACTCGAACACCGGGGAGCTGTTTTTT.